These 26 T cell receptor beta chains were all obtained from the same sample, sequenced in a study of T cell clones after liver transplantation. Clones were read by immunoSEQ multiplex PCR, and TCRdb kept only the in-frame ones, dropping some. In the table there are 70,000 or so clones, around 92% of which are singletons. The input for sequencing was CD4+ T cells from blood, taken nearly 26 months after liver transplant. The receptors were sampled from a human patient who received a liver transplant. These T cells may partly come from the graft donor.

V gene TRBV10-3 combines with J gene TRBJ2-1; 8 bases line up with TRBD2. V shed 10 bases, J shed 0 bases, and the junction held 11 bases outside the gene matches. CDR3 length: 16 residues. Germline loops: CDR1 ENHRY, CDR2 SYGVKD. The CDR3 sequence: CATIPLAGSSYNEQFF. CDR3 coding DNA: TGTGCCACCATCCCCCTAGCGGGTTCCTCCTACAATGAGCAGTTCTTC.

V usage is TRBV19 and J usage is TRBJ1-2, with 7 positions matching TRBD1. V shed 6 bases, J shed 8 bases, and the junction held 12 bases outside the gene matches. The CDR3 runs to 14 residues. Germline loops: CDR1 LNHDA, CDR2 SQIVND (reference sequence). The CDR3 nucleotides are TGTGCCAGTAGATTCAGGGGGGAGTGGAACGGCTACACCTTC. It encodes CASRFRGEWNGYTF.

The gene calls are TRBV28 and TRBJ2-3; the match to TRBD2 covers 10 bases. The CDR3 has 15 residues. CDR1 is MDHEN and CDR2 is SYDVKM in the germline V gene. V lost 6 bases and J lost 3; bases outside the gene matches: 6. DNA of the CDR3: TGTGCCAGCAGCTTCACTAGCGGGATTACAGATACGCAGTATTTT. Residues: CASSFTSGITDTQYF. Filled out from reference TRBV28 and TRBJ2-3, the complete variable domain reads DVKVTQSSRYLVKRTGEKVFLECVQDMDHENMFWYRQDPGLGLRLIYFSYDVKMKEKGDIPEGYSVSREKKERFSLILESASTNQTSMYLCASSFTSGITDTQYFGPGTRLTVL.

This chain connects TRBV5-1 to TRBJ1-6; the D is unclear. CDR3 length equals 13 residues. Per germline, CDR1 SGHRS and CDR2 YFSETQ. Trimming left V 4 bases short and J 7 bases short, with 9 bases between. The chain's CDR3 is CASSPEGNSPLHF. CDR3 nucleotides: TGCGCCAGCAGCCCAGAAGGGAATTCACCCCTCCACTTT.

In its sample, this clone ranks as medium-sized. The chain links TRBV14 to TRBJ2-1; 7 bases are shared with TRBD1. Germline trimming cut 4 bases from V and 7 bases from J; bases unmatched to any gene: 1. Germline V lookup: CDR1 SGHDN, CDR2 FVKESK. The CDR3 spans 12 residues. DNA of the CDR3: TGTGCCAGCAGCCCGGACAGGAATGAGCAGTTCTTC. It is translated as CASSPDRNEQFF.

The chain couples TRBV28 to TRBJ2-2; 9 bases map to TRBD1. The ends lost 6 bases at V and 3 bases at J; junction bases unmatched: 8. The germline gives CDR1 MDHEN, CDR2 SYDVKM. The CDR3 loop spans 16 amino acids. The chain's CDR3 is CASSTAGQGYTGELFF. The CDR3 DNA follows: TGTGCCAGCAGCACCGCAGGACAGGGGTACACCGGGGAGCTGTTTTTT.

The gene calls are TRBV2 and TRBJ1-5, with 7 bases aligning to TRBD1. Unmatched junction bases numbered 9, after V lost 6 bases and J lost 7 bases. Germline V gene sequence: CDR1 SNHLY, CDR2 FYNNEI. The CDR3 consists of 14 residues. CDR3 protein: CASRKDLTGQPQHF. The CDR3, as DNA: TGTGCCAGCAGAAAAGACCTGACAGGGCAGCCCCAGCATTTT.

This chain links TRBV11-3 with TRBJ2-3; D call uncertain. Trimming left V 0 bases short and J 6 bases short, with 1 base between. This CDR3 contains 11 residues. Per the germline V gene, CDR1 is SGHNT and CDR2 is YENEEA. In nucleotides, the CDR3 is TGTGCCAGCAGCTTAGAGGATACGCAGTATTTT. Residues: CASSLEDTQYF. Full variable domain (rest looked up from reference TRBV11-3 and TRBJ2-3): EAGVVQSPRYKIIEKKQPVAFWCNPISGHNTLYWYLQNLGQGPELLIRYENEEAVDDSQLPKDRFSAERLKGVDSTLKIQPAELGDSAVYLCASSLEDTQYFGPGTRLTVL.

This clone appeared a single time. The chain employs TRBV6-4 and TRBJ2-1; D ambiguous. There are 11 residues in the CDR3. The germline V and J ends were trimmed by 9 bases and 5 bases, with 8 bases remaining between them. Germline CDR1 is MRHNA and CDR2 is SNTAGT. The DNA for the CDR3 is TGTGCCAGACAGCTGAACAATGAGCAGTTCTTC. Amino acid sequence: CARQLNNEQFF.

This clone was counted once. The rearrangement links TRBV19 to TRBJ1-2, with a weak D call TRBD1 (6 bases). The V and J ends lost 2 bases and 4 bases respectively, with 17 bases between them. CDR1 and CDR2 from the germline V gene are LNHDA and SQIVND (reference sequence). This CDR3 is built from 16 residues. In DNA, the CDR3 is TGTGCCAGTAGTATACGGACAGTGACGATCCTCTATGGCTACACCTTC. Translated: CASSIRTVTILYGYTF.

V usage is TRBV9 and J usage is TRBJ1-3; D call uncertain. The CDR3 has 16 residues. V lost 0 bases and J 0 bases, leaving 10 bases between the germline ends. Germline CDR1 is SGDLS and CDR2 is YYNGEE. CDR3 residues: CASSVAQVGSGNTIYF. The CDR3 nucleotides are TGTGCCAGCAGCGTAGCTCAGGTGGGCTCTGGAAACACCATATATTTT.

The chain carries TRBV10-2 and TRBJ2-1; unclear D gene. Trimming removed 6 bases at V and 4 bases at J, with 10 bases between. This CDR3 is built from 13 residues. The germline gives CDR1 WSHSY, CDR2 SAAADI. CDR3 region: CASRASSYNEQFF. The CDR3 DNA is TGCGCCAGCAGGGCTAGTTCTTACAATGAGCAGTTCTTC.

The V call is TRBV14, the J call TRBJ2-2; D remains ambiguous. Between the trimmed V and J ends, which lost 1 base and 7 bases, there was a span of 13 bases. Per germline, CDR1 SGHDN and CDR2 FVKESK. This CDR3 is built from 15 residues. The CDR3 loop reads CASSQAQSLGGELFF. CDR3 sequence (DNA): TGTGCCAGCAGCCAAGCACAGTCCTTGGGCGGGGAGCTGTTTTTT.

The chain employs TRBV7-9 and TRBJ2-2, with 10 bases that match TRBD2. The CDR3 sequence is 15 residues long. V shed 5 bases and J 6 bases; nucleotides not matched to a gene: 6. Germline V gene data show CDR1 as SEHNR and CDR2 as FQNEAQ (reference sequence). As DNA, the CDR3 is TGTGCCAGCAGCAAAACAGCGGGAGGGTCCGGGGAGCTGTTTTTT. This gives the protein CASSKTAGGSGELFF.

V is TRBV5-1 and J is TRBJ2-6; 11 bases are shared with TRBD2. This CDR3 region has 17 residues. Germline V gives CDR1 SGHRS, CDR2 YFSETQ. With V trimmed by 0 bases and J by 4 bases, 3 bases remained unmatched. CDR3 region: CASSLELAGAGANVLTF. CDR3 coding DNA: TGCGCCAGCAGCTTGGAACTAGCGGGAGCCGGGGCCAACGTCCTGACTTTC.

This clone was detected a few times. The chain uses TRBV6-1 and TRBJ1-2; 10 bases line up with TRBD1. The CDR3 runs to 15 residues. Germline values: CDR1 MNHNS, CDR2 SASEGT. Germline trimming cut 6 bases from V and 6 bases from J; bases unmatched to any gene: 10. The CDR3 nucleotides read TGTGCCAGCAGGACCCGGGACAGGGGCCTACATGGCTACACCTTC. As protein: CASRTRDRGLHGYTF.

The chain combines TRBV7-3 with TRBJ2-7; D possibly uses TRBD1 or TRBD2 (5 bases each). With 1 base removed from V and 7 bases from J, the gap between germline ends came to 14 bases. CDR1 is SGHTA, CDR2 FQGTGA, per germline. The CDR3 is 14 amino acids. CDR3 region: CASSLMGTDGEQYF. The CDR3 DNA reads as TGTGCCAGCAGCTTAATGGGGACCGACGGGGAGCAGTACTTC. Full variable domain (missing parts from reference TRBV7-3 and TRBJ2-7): GAGVSQTPSNKVTEKGKYVELRCDPISGHTALYWYRQSLGQGPEFLIYFQGTGAADDSGLPNDRFFAVRPEGSVSTLKIQRTERGDSAVYLCASSLMGTDGEQYFGPGTRLTVT.

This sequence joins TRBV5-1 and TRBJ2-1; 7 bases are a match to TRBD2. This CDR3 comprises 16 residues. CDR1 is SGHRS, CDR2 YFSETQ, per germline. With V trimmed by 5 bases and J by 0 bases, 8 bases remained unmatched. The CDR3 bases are TGCGCCAGCAGTGAACAAGCGGGGAGCTCCTACAATGAGCAGTTCTTC. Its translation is CASSEQAGSSYNEQFF.

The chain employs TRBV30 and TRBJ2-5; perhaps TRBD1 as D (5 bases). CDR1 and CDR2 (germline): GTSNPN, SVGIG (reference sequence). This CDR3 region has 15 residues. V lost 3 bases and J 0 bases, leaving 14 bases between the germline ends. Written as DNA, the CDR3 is TGTGCCTGGAGAAGGAAACCACAGGACCAAGAGACCCAGTACTTC. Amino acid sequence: CAWRRKPQDQETQYF.

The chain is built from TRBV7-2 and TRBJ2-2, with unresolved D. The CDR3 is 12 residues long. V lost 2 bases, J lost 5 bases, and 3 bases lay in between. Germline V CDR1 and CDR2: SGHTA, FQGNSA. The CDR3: CASSLRTGELFF. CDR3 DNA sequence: TGTGCCAGCAGCTTAAGAACCGGGGAGCTGTTTTTT. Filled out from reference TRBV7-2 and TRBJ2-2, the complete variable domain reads GAGVSQSPSNKVTEKGKDVELRCDPISGHTALYWYRQSLGQGLEFLIYFQGNSAPDKSGLPSDRFSAERTGGSVSTLTIQRTQQEDSAVYLCASSLRTGELFFGEGSRLTVL.

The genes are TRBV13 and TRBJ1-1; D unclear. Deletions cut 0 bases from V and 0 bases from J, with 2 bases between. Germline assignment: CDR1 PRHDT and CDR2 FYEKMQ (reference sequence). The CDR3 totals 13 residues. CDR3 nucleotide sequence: TGTGCCAGCAGCTTAGGCTTGAACACTGAAGCTTTCTTT. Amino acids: CASSLGLNTEAFF. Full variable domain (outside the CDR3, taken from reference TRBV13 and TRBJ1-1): AAGVIQSPRHLIKEKRETATLKCYPIPRHDTVYWYQQGPGQDPQFLISFYEKMQSDKGSIPDRFSAQQFSDYHSELNMSSLELGDSALYFCASSLGLNTEAFFGQGTRLTVV.

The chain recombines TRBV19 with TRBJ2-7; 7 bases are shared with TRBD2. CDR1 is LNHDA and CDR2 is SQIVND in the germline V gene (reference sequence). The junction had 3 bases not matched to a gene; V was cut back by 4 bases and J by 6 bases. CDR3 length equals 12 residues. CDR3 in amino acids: CASSTVAGEQYF. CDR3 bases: TGTGCCAGTAGTACAGTAGCGGGCGAGCAGTACTTC.

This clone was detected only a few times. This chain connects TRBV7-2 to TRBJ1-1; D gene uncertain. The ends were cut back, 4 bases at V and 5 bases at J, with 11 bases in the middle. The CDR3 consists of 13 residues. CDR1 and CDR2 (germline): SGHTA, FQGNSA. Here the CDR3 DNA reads TGTGCCAGCAGCTCAGGAAGGAGAACTGAAGCTTTCTTT. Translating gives CASSSGRRTEAFF.

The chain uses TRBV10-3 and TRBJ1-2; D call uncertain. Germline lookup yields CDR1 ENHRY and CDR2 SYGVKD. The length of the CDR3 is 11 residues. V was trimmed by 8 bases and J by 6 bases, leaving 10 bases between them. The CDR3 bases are TGTGCCATCCAACCTGGCGATGGCTACACCTTC. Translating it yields CAIQPGDGYTF.

CDR3 bases: TGTGCCAGCAGCTTGTTGGAGCAGTACTTC. It translates to CASSLLEQYF. The V gene is TRBV5-8, the J gene TRBJ2-7; D is uncertain. This CDR3 is 10 amino acids long. Germline CDR1 SGHTS, CDR2 YDEGEE. The V and J ends lost 1 base and 7 bases respectively, with 3 bases between them. The full variable domain, with the rest looked up from reference TRBV5-8 and TRBJ2-7, is EAGVTQSPTHLIKTRGQQATLRCSPISGHTSVYWYQQALGLGLQFLLWYDEGEERNRGNFPPRFSGRQFPNYSSELNVNALELEDSALYLCASSLLEQYFGPGTRLTVT.

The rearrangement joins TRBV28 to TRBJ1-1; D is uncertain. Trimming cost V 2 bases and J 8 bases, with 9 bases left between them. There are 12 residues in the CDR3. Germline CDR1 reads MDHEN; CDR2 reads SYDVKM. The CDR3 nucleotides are TGTGCCAGCAGTTTAGCAGGTTCCGAAGCTTTCTTT. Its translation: CASSLAGSEAFF.